The entry that follows covers one TCR beta chain sequence. No antigen is known for it. Trimming removed 4 bases from V and 5 bases from J; junction bases left unmatched: 11. The CDR3 consists of 15 residues. Germline V gene lookup returns CDR1 SGHRS and CDR2 YFSETQ. This sample stems from a study of cytomegalovirus exposure and HLA in healthy donors. Whole-study findings and limits: In the analysis, some V segments, TRBV6-2 and TRBV6-3 included, were excluded as indistinguishable. Later analysis associated a missense DCLRE1C variant with TCR beta V- and J-gene trimming. Prior analysis indicated that the majority of TCR beta V segments exhibited productivity approximately 90% or approximately 30% of the time. An analysis was carried out at a later point. It showed that HLA-associated TCR beta chains were more clonally expanded than equally common non-associated chains.

Amplification used 60 Vbeta primers and 13 Jbeta primers. The method was immunoSEQ multiplex PCR; TCRdb's version includes in-frame clones alone and lacks a portion of them. The sample consists of about 170,000 clones, roughly 76% of them appearing once. The sequenced sample was PBMCs. This TCR was sampled from a male donor in good health and CMV-seronegative. The chain joins TRBV5-1 to TRBJ1-1; 7 bases map to TRBD1. The CDR3 protein is CASSPGTVDLTEAFF. The CDR3 DNA sequence: TGCGCCAGCAGCCCGGGGACAGTAGATTTGACTGAAGCTTTCTTT. The whole variable domain, remainder taken from reference TRBV5-1 and TRBJ1-1, is KAGVTQTPRYLIKTRGQQVTLSCSPISGHRSVSWYQQTPGQGLQFLFEYFSETQRNKGNFPGRFSGRQFSNSRSEMNVSTLELGDSALYLCASSPGTVDLTEAFFGQGTRLTVV.